The clone carrying this T cell receptor beta chain came up many times. The sample originates from a study of T cells after yellow fever vaccination. TCRdb itself ran the 5' RACE reads through MiXCR, one entry per CDR3 protein. Seen here are tens of thousands of distinct CDR3 sequences, roughly 3.3% observed once, and the top ten hold 0.85% to 1%. This receptor was identified in a man aged 18 to 35 who received the YFV17D yellow fever vaccine. This specimen was PBMCs, either bulk or a sorted T-cell subset (CD4+, CD8+, memory, or dextramer-sorted; not recorded which), taken approximately 47 days after the first yellow fever vaccination.

This chain's CDR3 is CASSLSGAGGQETQYF. The CDR3 nucleotides read TGTGCCAGCAGCTTGAGTGGAGCGGGGGGCCAAGAGACCCAGTACTTC. This chain links TRBV7-2 with TRBJ2-5; TRBD2 matches 9 bases. CDR1 and CDR2 (germline): SGHTA, FQGNSA. This CDR3 is built from 16 residues. V lost 3 bases and J lost 1; bases outside the gene matches: 6. The entire variable domain, with the rest obtained from reference TRBV7-2 and TRBJ2-5, is as follows: GAGVSQSPSNKVTEKGKDVELRCDPISGHTALYWYRQSLGQGLEFLIYFQGNSAPDKSGLPSDRFSAERTGGSVSTLTIQRTQQEDSAVYLCASSLSGAGGQETQYFGPGTRLLVL.